Below are 26 T cell receptor beta chains sequenced from a single sample in a study of persistence of HIV-infected CD4 T cells. For these TCRs, the target antigens are not known. The libraries were made with immunoSEQ version 4 in survey mode. Produced via immunoSEQ multiplex PCR; TCRdb's table is partial and in-frame only. The sample has roughly 28,000 clones, 78% seen once. Lysates of CMV-infected fibroblasts at around 10 ug/mL stimulated these cells. Sorted nonresponding memory CD4+ T cells were CD40L-negative, CD69-negative, CD45RO-high. The input for sequencing was CD4+ T cells sorted from PBMCs after 18-hour stimulation, taken from a patient who received antiretroviral therapy. The receptor source for this set is an adult woman with HIV who was CMV-seropositive.

The CDR3 is CASSYTGANYGYTF. The DNA of the CDR3 is TGTGCCAGCAGTTACACTGGAGCTAACTATGGCTACACCTTC. The chain is built from TRBV6-5 and TRBJ1-2; D is ambiguous. Germline V gene data show CDR1 as MNHEY and CDR2 as SVGAGI. This CDR3 is built from 14 residues. V dropped 2 bases and J dropped 0 bases, with 7 bases sitting between them.

This sequence joins TRBV5-4 and TRBJ1-1; 7 bases align to TRBD1. This CDR3 comprises 14 residues. From germline, CDR1 is SGHNT and CDR2 YYREEE (reference sequence). J was trimmed by 4 bases and V by 4 bases; bases with no gene match: 7. DNA for the CDR3: TGTGCCAGCAGCGCAACAGGGGCCGGCACTGAAGCTTTCTTT. It specifies CASSATGAGTEAFF.

This chain joins TRBV7-6 and TRBJ2-2; no clear D gene. The CDR3 contains 15 residues. Germline assignment: CDR1 SGHVS and CDR2 FNYEAQ. Trimming stripped 3 bases from V and 3 bases from J, with 11 bases between. The CDR3 DNA follows: TGTGCCAGCAGCTTGACTGAGCCCGACACCGGGGAGCTGTTTTTT. Translating it yields CASSLTEPDTGELFF. Supplemented by reference TRBV7-6 and TRBJ2-2, the full variable domain reads GAGVSQSPRYKVTKRGQDVALRCDPISGHVSLYWYRQALGQGPEFLTYFNYEAQQDKSGLPNDRFSAERPEGSISTLTIQRTEQRDSAMYRCASSLTEPDTGELFFGEGSRLTVL.

The V call is TRBV7-3, the J call TRBJ2-1, with 9 nucleotides matching TRBD2. V shed 1 base, J shed 5 bases, and the junction held 6 bases outside the gene matches. CDR3 length equals 16 residues. The germline gives CDR1 SGHTA, CDR2 FQGTGA. For the CDR3, the DNA is TGTGCCAGCAGCTTAAGTTCAAGCGGGGGGAACAATGAGCAGTTCTTC. Translated, it gives CASSLSSSGGNNEQFF. Looking up the rest from reference TRBV7-3 and TRBJ2-1 gives the full variable domain: GAGVSQTPSNKVTEKGKYVELRCDPISGHTALYWYRQSLGQGPEFLIYFQGTGAADDSGLPNDRFFAVRPEGSVSTLKIQRTERGDSAVYLCASSLSSSGGNNEQFFGPGTRLTVL.

This sequence joins TRBV29-1 and TRBJ2-7; D tentatively fits TRBD1 or TRBD2 (6 bases each). CDR3 length: 13 amino acids. Germline V CDR1 and CDR2: SQVTM, ANQGSEA. V dropped 5 bases and J dropped 4 bases, with 15 bases sitting between them. The CDR3 region is CSVLRGAGYEQYF. As DNA, the CDR3 is TGCAGCGTTTTAAGGGGGGCTGGTTACGAGCAGTACTTC.

V and J are TRBV5-4 and TRBJ1-6; D is possibly TRBD1 (5 bases). The CDR3 runs to 13 residues. CDR1 is SGHNT, CDR2 YYREEE, per germline (reference sequence). With 0 bases removed from V and 7 bases from J, the gap between germline ends came to 5 bases. The CDR3 loop reads CASSLGGNSPLHF. As DNA, the CDR3 is TGTGCCAGCAGCTTGGGGGGGAATTCACCCCTCCACTTT. The full variable domain, with the rest looked up from reference TRBV5-4 and TRBJ1-6, is ETGVTQSPTHLIKTRGQQVTLRCSSQSGHNTVSWYQQALGQGPQFIFQYYREEENGRGNFPPRFSGLQFPNYSSELNVNALELDDSALYLCASSLGGNSPLHFGNGTRLTVT.

The J gene is TRBJ1-5, the V gene TRBV18; D gene ambiguous. Germline V lookup: CDR1 KGHSH, CDR2 LQKENI. V lost 2 bases to trimming and J lost 2 bases, with 7 bases between them. CDR3 length: 14 amino acids. The CDR3 loop reads CASSPGTGNQPQHF. The CDR3 DNA reads TGTGCCAGCTCACCAGGAACAGGCAATCAGCCCCAGCATTTT.

The chain carries TRBV24-1 and TRBJ1-5; possible D gene TRBD1, 5 bases. The V end was cut by 9 bases, the J end by 3 bases, with 17 bases between. CDR1 is KGHDR, CDR2 SFDVKD, per germline. The CDR3 contains 15 residues. The CDR3 coding sequence is TGTGCCACCGGGGGGGACGCGGGGGACAATCAGCCCCAGCATTTT. Its translation is CATGGDAGDNQPQHF.

The chain joins TRBV6-1 to TRBJ1-3, with TRBD1 as a possible D gene (5 bases). The length of the CDR3 is 19 residues. V lost 1 base and J 0 bases, leaving 19 bases between the germline ends. CDR1 and CDR2 from the germline V gene are MNHNS and SASEGT. The CDR3 loop reads CASSEGREGITFSGNTIYF. As DNA, the CDR3 is TGTGCCAGCAGTGAAGGGAGGGAGGGGATCACTTTCTCTGGAAACACCATATATTTT.

The chain is built from TRBV5-1 and TRBJ1-3; TRBD1 aligns across 7 bases. Looked up from germline, CDR1 is SGHRS and CDR2 is YFSETQ. Trimming at V came to 4 bases and at J to 1 base, leaving 8 bases not matched to a gene. CDR3 length equals 16 residues. The CDR3 reads CASSTERGRSGNTIYF. The CDR3 DNA reads TGCGCCAGCAGCACGGAAAGGGGGCGGTCTGGAAACACCATATATTTT.

The chain uses TRBV5-1 and TRBJ1-4, with D unresolved. Trimming left V 5 bases short and J 0 bases short, with 11 bases between. CDR1 is SGHRS, CDR2 YFSETQ, per germline. This CDR3 is 15 amino acids long. This chain's CDR3 is CASSSHLATNEKLFF. The CDR3 DNA is TGCGCCAGCAGTTCCCACTTGGCAACTAATGAAAAACTGTTTTTT. Supplemented by reference TRBV5-1 and TRBJ1-4, the full variable domain reads KAGVTQTPRYLIKTRGQQVTLSCSPISGHRSVSWYQQTPGQGLQFLFEYFSETQRNKGNFPGRFSGRQFSNSRSEMNVSTLELGDSALYLCASSSHLATNEKLFFGSGTQLSVL.

The chain recombines TRBV20-1 with TRBJ1-1, with D unresolved. CDR1 and CDR2 from the germline V gene are DFQATT and SNEGSKA (reference sequence). Trimming shortened V by 6 bases and J by 3 bases, and 8 bases separated the two germline ends. CDR3 length: 11 residues. CDR3 in amino acids: CSARRDTEAFF. As DNA, the CDR3 is TGCAGTGCCAGAAGGGACACTGAAGCTTTCTTT.

This clone was seen once. CDR3 region: CATSRHNRGLGTEAFF. The CDR3 region has the DNA TGTGCCACCAGCAGACACAACCGGGGCCTGGGGACTGAAGCTTTCTTT. This chain uses TRBV15 with TRBJ1-1, with D possibly matching TRBD1 (5 bases). Trimming removed 2 bases from V and 5 bases from J, with 18 bases in between. CDR3 length: 16 residues. CDR1 is LNHNV, CDR2 YYDKDF, per germline (reference sequence). The variable domain in full, with the rest retrieved from reference TRBV15 and TRBJ1-1, is DAMVIQNPRYQVTQFGKPVTLSCSQTLNHNVMYWYQQKSSQAPKLLFHYYDKDFNNEADTPDNFQSRRPNTSFCFLDIRSPGLGDTAMYLCATSRHNRGLGTEAFFGQGTRLTVV.

A single count supports this clone. In DNA form, the CDR3 reads TGTGCCAGCAGTGAAGGAGCCTACGAGCAGTACGTC. Residues: CASSEGAYEQYV. V and J are TRBV6-1 and TRBJ2-7; D unresolved. Germline-derived CDR1 and CDR2 are MNHNS and SASEGT. The CDR3 is 12 residues long. V gave up 1 base and J gave up 2 bases, with 3 bases separating them.

This clone was recorded a few times. The gene calls are TRBV5-1 and TRBJ2-2, with D perhaps matching TRBD2 (6 bases). Trimming removed 4 bases at V and 5 bases at J, with 12 bases between. Germline CDR1 SGHRS, CDR2 YFSETQ. The CDR3 has 14 amino acids. CDR3 in DNA: TGCGCCAGCAGCGGCTCCGGAGGGACCGGGGAGCTGTTTTTT. Translating gives CASSGSGGTGELFF.

As DNA, the CDR3 is TGTGCCAGCAGTTACGGCACCGAGCAGTACTTC. Translating gives CASSYGTEQYF. V and J are TRBV6-5 and TRBJ2-7, with unresolved D. Trimming cost V 2 bases and J 6 bases, with 5 bases left between them. The CDR3 runs to 11 residues. The germline gives CDR1 MNHEY, CDR2 SVGAGI.

The chain employs TRBV30 and TRBJ1-2, with 8 bases lining up with TRBD1. The CDR3 covers 15 residues. Germline V lookup: CDR1 GTSNPN, CDR2 SVGIG (reference sequence). The J segment lost 3 bases and the V segment lost 2 bases, leaving 8 bases of the junction unmatched. The CDR3 sequence: CAWSTGQGGHYGYTF. The DNA of the CDR3 is TGTGCCTGGAGTACAGGACAGGGAGGTCACTATGGCTACACCTTC. The whole variable domain, filled in from reference TRBV30 and TRBJ1-2, reads SQTIHQWPATLVQPVGSPLSLECTVEGTSNPNLYWYRQAAGRGLQLLFYSVGIGQISSEVPQNLSASRPQDRQFILSSKKLLLSDSGFYLCAWSTGQGGHYGYTFGSGTRLTVV.

The gene calls are TRBV10-1 and TRBJ2-1; D is perhaps TRBD2 (6 bases). CDR3 length: 15 residues. V was trimmed by 2 bases and J by 7 bases, leaving 15 bases between them. Germline-derived CDR1 and CDR2 are WNHNN and SYGVQD (reference sequence). CDR3 loop: CASSEPLEGKNEQFF. CDR3 nucleotide sequence: TGCGCCAGCAGTGAGCCCCTGGAGGGTAAGAATGAGCAGTTCTTC.

This chain links TRBV7-9 with TRBJ2-3; tentative D call: TRBD2 (6 bases). Germline values: CDR1 SEHNR, CDR2 FQNEAQ (reference sequence). This CDR3 has 14 amino acids. Trimming took off 5 bases at V and 3 bases at J, with 12 bases between the two ends. The CDR3 here is CASSPGGTTDTQYF. Here the CDR3 DNA reads TGTGCCAGCAGCCCCGGCGGGACTACAGATACGCAGTATTTT.

The rearrangement links TRBV15 to TRBJ1-1, with D uncertain. V was clipped by 0 bases and J by 0 bases, with 2 bases between them. The CDR3 spans 13 residues. CDR1 LNHNV and CDR2 YYDKDF come from the germline V gene (reference sequence). The CDR3 DNA is TGTGCCACCAGCAGAGAGATGAACACTGAAGCTTTCTTT. Amino acid sequence: CATSREMNTEAFF.

The rearrangement uses TRBV5-4 and TRBJ2-5; TRBD2 agrees at 9 bases. Trimming took 4 bases from V and 3 from J; bases not matched to a gene: 4. Germline V gives CDR1 SGHNT, CDR2 YYREEE (reference sequence). This CDR3 spans 14 amino acids. This CDR3 reads CASSLSGGKETQYF. Written as DNA, the CDR3 is TGTGCCAGCAGCCTTAGCGGGGGCAAAGAGACCCAGTACTTC.

The genes are TRBV30 and TRBJ1-3, with 9 bases identical to TRBD1. The CDR3 totals 17 residues. Germline assignment: CDR1 GTSNPN and CDR2 SVGIG (reference sequence). Unmatched junction bases numbered 13, after V lost 4 bases and J lost 3 bases. CDR3: CAWTINRGQGNGNTIYF. CDR3 nucleotide sequence: TGTGCCTGGACAATTAACCGAGGACAGGGGAATGGAAACACCATATATTTT.

This clone has only a few counts. The chain combines TRBV6-5 with TRBJ2-2; 10 bases line up with TRBD1. V lost 6 bases and J lost 5; bases outside the gene matches: 3. The CDR3 is 14 residues long. Germline loops: CDR1 MNHEY, CDR2 SVGAGI. As DNA, the CDR3 is TGTGCCAGCAGAAGGGACAGGGGTACCGGGGAGCTGTTTTTT. It yields the protein CASRRDRGTGELFF.

The chain uses TRBV27 and TRBJ2-6; 9 nucleotides line up with TRBD1. The junction had 6 bases not matched to a gene; V was cut back by 3 bases and J by 0 bases. The CDR3 sequence is 18 residues long. In germline, CDR1 is MNHEY, CDR2 SMNVEV (reference sequence). The CDR3 sequence: CASSFRTGAISGANVLTF. The CDR3 DNA sequence: TGTGCCAGCAGTTTCAGGACAGGGGCGATCTCTGGGGCCAACGTCCTGACTTTC.

The V call is TRBV18, the J call TRBJ1-5, with 8 bases lining up with TRBD1. V shed 2 bases and J 5 bases; nucleotides not matched to a gene: 2. This CDR3 region has 14 residues. Germline V gene data show CDR1 as KGHSH and CDR2 as LQKENI. CDR3 in amino acids: CASSPSTGDQPQHF. CDR3 nucleotide sequence: TGTGCCAGCTCACCATCGACAGGGGATCAGCCCCAGCATTTT.

The V gene is TRBV3-1 (or the pseudogene TRBV3-2), the J gene TRBJ2-1; tentative D call: TRBD2 (6 bases). The CDR3 consists of 15 residues. Trimming cost V 0 bases and J 7 bases, with 13 bases left between them. The V gene's germline CDR1 is LGHDT and CDR2 YNNKEL (reference sequence). Here the CDR3 reads CASSQELALINEQFF. CDR3 bases: TGTGCCAGCAGCCAAGAGCTAGCGTTGATAAATGAGCAGTTCTTC.